This T cell receptor beta chain was identified in a study of blood T cell repertoires in COVID-19. Study-wide context: Specimens from acute and convalescent COVID-19 originated in the United States, Italy and Spain. The analysed material was cDNA or gDNA that came from T cells, B-cell-depleted T cells, or PBMCs.

Germline loops: CDR1 MNHEY, CDR2 SVGAGI. V shed 8 bases and J 3 bases; nucleotides not matched to a gene: 6. This CDR3 region has 13 residues. Study processing details: Estimation of nucleated cell counts was performed using reference gene primer amplification. Assay used: immunoSEQ multiplex PCR; TCRdb lists only in-frame clones, some missing. V and J calls and clone size are those listed in that table; D and trimming were worked out from the DNA. The repertoire has around 320,000 clones, 89% of them found once; the top ten carry approximately 12%. The sequenced sample was peripheral blood. The V call is TRBV6-5, the J call TRBJ2-7; 8 positions agree with TRBD2. This clonotype was obtained from a woman in her thirties with COVID-19, enrolled during active disease. CDR3 nucleotides: TGTGCCAGCGGGCCTAGCGGGTACTACGAGCAGTACTTC. Translating it yields CASGPSGYYEQYF.